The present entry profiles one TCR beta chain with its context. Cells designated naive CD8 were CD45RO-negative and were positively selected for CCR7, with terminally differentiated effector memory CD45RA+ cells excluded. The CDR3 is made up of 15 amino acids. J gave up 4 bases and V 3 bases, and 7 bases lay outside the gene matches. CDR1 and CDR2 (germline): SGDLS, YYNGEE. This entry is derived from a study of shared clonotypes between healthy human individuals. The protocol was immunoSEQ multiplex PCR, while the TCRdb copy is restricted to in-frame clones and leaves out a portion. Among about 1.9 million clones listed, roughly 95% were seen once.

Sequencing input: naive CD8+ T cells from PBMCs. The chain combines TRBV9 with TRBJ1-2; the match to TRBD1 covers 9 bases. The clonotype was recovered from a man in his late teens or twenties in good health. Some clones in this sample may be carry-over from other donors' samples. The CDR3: CASSGRDRDIYGYTF. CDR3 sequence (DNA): TGTGCCAGCAGCGGCCGGGACAGGGACATCTATGGCTACACCTTC.